This T cell receptor (beta chain) was sequenced for a study of shared clonotypes between healthy human individuals. This CDR3 contains 14 residues. The germline V gene has CDR1 MNHNS and CDR2 SASEGT. Trimming removed 6 bases from V and 5 bases from J, with 13 bases in between. Produced via immunoSEQ multiplex PCR; TCRdb's table is partial and in-frame only. The data show about 500,000 clones, approximately 71% seen once. This clone was counted between two and nine times. The receptor was derived from a woman in her forties in good health. Some clones in this sample may be carry-over from other donors' samples. V gene TRBV6-1 combines with J gene TRBJ1-4; no clear D gene. Sequencing was performed on PBMCs. The CDR3 nucleotides are TGTGCCAGCAGCAGGCTGGGGTGGAATGAAAAACTGTTTTTT. Amino acids: CASSRLGWNEKLFF.